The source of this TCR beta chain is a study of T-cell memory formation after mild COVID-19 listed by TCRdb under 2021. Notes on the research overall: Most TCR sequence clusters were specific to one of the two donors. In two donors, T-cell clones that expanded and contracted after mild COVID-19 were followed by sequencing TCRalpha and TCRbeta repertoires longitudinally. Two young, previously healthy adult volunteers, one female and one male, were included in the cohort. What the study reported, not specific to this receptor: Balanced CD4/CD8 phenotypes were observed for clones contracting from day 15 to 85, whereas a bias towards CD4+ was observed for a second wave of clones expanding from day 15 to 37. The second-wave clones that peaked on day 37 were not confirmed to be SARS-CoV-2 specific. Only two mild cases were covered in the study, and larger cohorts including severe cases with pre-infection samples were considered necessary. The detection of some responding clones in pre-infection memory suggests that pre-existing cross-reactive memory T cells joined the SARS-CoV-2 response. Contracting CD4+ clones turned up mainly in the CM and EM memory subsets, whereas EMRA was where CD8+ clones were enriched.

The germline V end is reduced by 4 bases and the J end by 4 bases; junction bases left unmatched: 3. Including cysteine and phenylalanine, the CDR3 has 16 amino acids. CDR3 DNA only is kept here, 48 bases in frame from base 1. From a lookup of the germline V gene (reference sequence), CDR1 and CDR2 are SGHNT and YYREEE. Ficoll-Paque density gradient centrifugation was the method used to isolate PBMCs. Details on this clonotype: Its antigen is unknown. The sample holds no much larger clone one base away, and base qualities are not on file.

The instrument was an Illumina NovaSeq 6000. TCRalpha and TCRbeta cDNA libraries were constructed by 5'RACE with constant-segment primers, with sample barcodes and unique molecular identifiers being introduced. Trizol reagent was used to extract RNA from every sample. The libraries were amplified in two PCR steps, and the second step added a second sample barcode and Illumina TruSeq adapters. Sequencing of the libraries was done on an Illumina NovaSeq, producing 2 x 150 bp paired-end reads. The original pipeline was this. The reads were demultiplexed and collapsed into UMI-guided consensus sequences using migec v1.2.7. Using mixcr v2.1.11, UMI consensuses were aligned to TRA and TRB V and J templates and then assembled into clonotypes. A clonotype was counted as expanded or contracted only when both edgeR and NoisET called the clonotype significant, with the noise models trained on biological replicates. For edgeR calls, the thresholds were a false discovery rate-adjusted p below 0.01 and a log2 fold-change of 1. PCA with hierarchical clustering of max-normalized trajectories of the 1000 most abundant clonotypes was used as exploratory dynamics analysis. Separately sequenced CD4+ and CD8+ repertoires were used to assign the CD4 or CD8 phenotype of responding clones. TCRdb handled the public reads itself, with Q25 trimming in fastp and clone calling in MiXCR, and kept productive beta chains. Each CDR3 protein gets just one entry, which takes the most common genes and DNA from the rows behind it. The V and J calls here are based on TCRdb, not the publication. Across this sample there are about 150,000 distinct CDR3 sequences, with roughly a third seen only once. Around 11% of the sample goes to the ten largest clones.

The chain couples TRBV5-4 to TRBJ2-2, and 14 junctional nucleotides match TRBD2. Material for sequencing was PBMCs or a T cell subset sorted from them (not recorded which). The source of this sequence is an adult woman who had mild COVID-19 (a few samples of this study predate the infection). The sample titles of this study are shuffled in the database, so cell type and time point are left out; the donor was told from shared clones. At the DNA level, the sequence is TGTGCCAGCAGCGAGGGACTAGCGGGGGCCACCGGGGAGCTGTTTTTT. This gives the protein CASSEGLAGATGELFF.